Only a few counts were recorded for the clone carrying this TCR beta chain. Its antigen is unidentified. The data stem from a study of T-cell reconstitution after alpha-beta-depleted transplantation in children. Unique molecular identifiers were incorporated into the prepared TCRbeta library. Each CDR3 protein gets one entry after TCRdb re-called the PCR reads with MiXCR. The sample lists 700,000 to 950,000 distinct CDR3 sequences, about 15% seen once, with just under 5% in the top ten. Study observations and caveats: For some patients, TCRbeta diversity was high at day 60 because of recipient T cells and thymic progenitors that survived. Fresh T-cell production supplied most of the T-cell counts and diversity seen one year after transplant. About two months after transplant, alpha-beta T cells reportedly came from several hundred expanded graft clones.

Trimming stripped 6 bases from V and 3 bases from J, with 17 bases between. CDR1 is MNHEY, CDR2 SMNVEV, per germline (reference sequence). The length of the CDR3 is 16 residues. Specimen: PBMCs, mostly from graft donor cells, collected 360 days after TCRalphabeta/CD19-depleted stem cell transplant. The rearrangement joins TRBV27 to TRBJ1-4, with D possibly being TRBD1 (5 bases). The TCR originated in a male patient under 18 who had a stem cell transplant for acute lymphoblastic leukemia, so the T cells may come from the graft donor. The CDR3 DNA reads TGTGCCAGCAGCCCCTACGTAACAGGTGCTAATGAAAAACTGTTTTTT. Translating it yields CASSPYVTGANEKLFF.